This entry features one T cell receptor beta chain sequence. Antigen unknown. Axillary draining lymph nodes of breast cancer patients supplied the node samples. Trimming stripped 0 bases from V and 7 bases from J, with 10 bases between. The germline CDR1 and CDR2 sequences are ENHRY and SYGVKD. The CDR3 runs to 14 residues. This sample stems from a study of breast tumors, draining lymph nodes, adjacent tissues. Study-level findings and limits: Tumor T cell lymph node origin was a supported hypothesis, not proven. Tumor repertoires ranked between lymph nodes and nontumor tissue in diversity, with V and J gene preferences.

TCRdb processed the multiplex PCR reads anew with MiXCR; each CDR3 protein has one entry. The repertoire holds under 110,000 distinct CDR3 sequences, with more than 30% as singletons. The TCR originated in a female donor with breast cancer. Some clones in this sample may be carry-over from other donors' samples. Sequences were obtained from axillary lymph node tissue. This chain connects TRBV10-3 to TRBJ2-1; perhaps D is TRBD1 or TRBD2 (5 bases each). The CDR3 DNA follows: TGTGCCATCAGTGAGTCCGGGGCCGGGAATGAGCAGTTCTTC. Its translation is CAISESGAGNEQFF.